Presented here are 13 T cell receptor beta chains from one specimen sequenced in a study of control samples from healthy donors and cancer patients (TCRdb year 2020). The library relied on the immunoSEQ multiplex PCR assay. This is the immuneACCESS table as TCRdb keeps it, with only in-frame sequences that have V and J called. A part of the clones is gone; compared with another copy, unresolved V genes explain less than half, and the rest is unexplained. The sample has some 150,000 clones on record, approximately 96% of them singletons. Of the sample, approximately 0.93% falls within the top ten clones. Material: blood. The receptors come from a woman aged 25 to 39 in good health.

This chain connects TRBV5-1 to TRBJ1-2, with 7 bases aligning to TRBD1. Looked up from germline, CDR1 is SGHRS and CDR2 is YFSETQ. The CDR3 extends over 16 amino acids. With V trimmed by 2 bases and J by 0 bases, 7 bases remained unmatched. CDR3 loop: CASSLGLGTANYGYTF. The DNA of the CDR3 is TGCGCCAGCAGCTTAGGGCTCGGGACAGCTAACTATGGCTACACCTTC. The whole variable domain, remainder taken from reference TRBV5-1 and TRBJ1-2, is KAGVTQTPRYLIKTRGQQVTLSCSPISGHRSVSWYQQTPGQGLQFLFEYFSETQRNKGNFPGRFSGRQFSNSRSEMNVSTLELGDSALYLCASSLGLGTANYGYTFGSGTRLTVV.

The chain recombines TRBV11-2 with TRBJ1-1, with a tentative D call TRBD1 (6 bases). The CDR3 is made up of 14 amino acids. Germline loops: CDR1 SGHAT, CDR2 FQNNGV. The V and J ends lost 5 bases and 1 base respectively, with 11 bases between them. The CDR3 spells CASSRWGANTEAFF. As DNA, the CDR3 is TGTGCCAGCAGCAGATGGGGGGCGAACACTGAAGCTTTCTTT. Together with reference TRBV11-2 and TRBJ1-1, the CDR3 gives the full variable domain: EAGVAQSPRYKIIEKRQSVAFWCNPISGHATLYWYQQILGQGPKLLIQFQNNGVVDDSQLPKDRFSAERLKGVDSTLKIQPAKLEDSAVYLCASSRWGANTEAFFGQGTRLTVV.

This clone was detected once. The gene calls are TRBV19 and TRBJ1-3; D is uncertain. Trimming took 1 base from V and 2 from J, leaving 12 bases between them. Germline CDR1 is LNHDA and CDR2 is SQIVND (reference sequence). The CDR3 has 16 residues. The CDR3: CASSIAGLTPGNTIYF. DNA of the CDR3: TGTGCCAGTAGTATAGCCGGCCTAACCCCTGGAAACACCATATATTTT.

Of note for this clone: Other DNA sequences in the same sample also yield this CDR3. The V and J genes are TRBV5-8 and TRBJ2-2, with 10 bases that match TRBD1. The V and J ends lost 1 base and 4 bases, in that order; junction bases with no gene match: 1. Germline assignment: CDR1 SGHTS and CDR2 YDEGEE. This CDR3 region has 15 residues. CDR3 amino acids: CASSLRTGGTGELFF. DNA of the CDR3: TGTGCCAGCAGCTTGAGGACAGGGGGCACCGGGGAGCTGTTTTTT.

The chain is built from TRBV5-1 and TRBJ1-2; D is undetermined. CDR3 length equals 13 residues. V gave up 1 base and J gave up 8 bases, with 12 bases separating them. Per germline, CDR1 SGHRS and CDR2 YFSETQ. The CDR3 here is CASSLSPDSGYTF. Written as DNA, the CDR3 is TGCGCCAGCAGCTTGTCCCCGGACTCGGGCTACACCTTC.

The chain has TRBV30 and TRBJ2-1, with TRBD2 identical over 10 bases. Trimming removed 3 bases from V and 8 bases from J; junction bases left unmatched: 10. Germline V gene lookup returns CDR1 GTSNPN and CDR2 SVGIG (reference sequence). The CDR3 spans 15 residues. The CDR3 sequence: CAWSTLAGVIDEQFF. The CDR3 DNA sequence: TGTGCCTGGAGCACTCTAGCGGGAGTTATCGATGAGCAGTTCTTC.

The chain couples TRBV5-6 to TRBJ1-5, with D perhaps TRBD1 (6 bases). Trimming removed 4 bases from V and 6 bases from J, with 14 bases in between. Germline values: CDR1 SGHDT, CDR2 YYEEEE. This CDR3 spans 14 amino acids. CDR3 DNA sequence: TGTGCCAGCAGCGGCTGGGGGGCGAGTCAGCCCCAGCATTTT. Translated: CASSGWGASQPQHF.

V and J are TRBV7-8 and TRBJ2-1, with D uncertain. The CDR3 totals 18 residues. Trimming took off 0 bases at V and 5 bases at J, with 20 bases between the two ends. Germline V CDR1 and CDR2: SGHVS, FQNEAQ. The CDR3 sequence: CASSLASGLKYRNNEQFF. CDR3 nucleotides: TGTGCCAGCAGCTTAGCGAGTGGGCTTAAGTATAGGAACAATGAGCAGTTCTTC.

The chain employs TRBV6-5 and TRBJ1-4, with TRBD1 matching over 7 bases. Per germline, CDR1 MNHEY and CDR2 SVGAGI. This CDR3 comprises 13 residues. Trimming at V came to 8 bases and at J to 7 bases, leaving 7 bases not matched to a gene. The CDR3 DNA sequence: TGTGCCAGCGCAGGGGGGGAGGTTGAAAAACTGTTTTTT. Encoded protein: CASAGGEVEKLFF.

This clone was seen a handful of times. The chain recombines TRBV4-2 with TRBJ2-7; no definite D call. Germline CDR1 LGHNA, CDR2 YNFKEQ. Trimming removed 0 bases at V and 4 bases at J, with 16 bases between. The CDR3 has 16 residues. In DNA form, the CDR3 reads TGTGCCAGCAGCCAAGATCTACAGCTTAGCCAGTACGAGCAGTACTTC. This sequence encodes CASSQDLQLSQYEQYF.

This clone is a singleton in its sample. The chain links TRBV7-2 to TRBJ2-1; TRBD2 aligns across 10 bases. The junction had 4 bases not matched to a gene; V was cut back by 2 bases and J by 6 bases. Per the germline V gene, CDR1 is SGHTA and CDR2 is FQGNSA. The CDR3 sequence is 15 residues long. The CDR3: CASSLLAGAGNEQFF. The CDR3 DNA is TGTGCCAGCAGCTTACTAGCGGGGGCAGGCAATGAGCAGTTCTTC.

The chain is built from TRBV5-6 and TRBJ2-7; 7 nucleotides line up with TRBD2. V gave up 1 base and J gave up 0 bases; unmatched junction bases: 4. This CDR3 comprises 15 residues. Germline values: CDR1 SGHDT, CDR2 YYEEEE. The CDR3 sequence is CASSLYGGSSYEQYF. CDR3 nucleotides: TGTGCCAGCAGCTTGTACGGCGGGAGCTCCTACGAGCAGTACTTC.

This chain uses TRBV2 with TRBJ1-5; TRBD1 might be the D (5 bases). The CDR3 is made up of 12 amino acids. The V and J ends lost 8 bases and 9 bases respectively, with 14 bases between them. Germline-derived CDR1 and CDR2 are SNHLY and FYNNEI. The CDR3 nucleotides read TGTGCCAGCCAAGACAGTCTCGGGCCCCAGCATTTT. Translated, it gives CASQDSLGPQHF. Variable domain in full (rest from reference TRBV2 and TRBJ1-5): EPEVTQTPSHQVTQMGQEVILRCVPISNHLYFYWYRQILGQKVEFLVSFYNNEISEKSEIFDDQFSVERPDGSNFTLKIRSTKLEDSAMYFCASQDSLGPQHFGDGTRLSIL.